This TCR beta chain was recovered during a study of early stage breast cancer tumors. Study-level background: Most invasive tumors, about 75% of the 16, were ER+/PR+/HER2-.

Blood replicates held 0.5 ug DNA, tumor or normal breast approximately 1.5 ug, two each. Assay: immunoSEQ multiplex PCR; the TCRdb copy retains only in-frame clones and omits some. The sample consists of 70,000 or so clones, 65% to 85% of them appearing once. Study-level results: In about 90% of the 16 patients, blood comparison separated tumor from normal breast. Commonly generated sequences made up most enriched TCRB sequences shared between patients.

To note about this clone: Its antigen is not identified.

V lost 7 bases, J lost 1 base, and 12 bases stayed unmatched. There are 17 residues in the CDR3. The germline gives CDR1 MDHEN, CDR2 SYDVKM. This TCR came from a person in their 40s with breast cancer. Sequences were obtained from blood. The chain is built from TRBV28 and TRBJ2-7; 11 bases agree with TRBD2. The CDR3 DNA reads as TGTGCCAGCAACCCACTAGCGGGAGAAGTCTTTTCCTACGAGCAGTACTTC. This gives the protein CASNPLAGEVFSYEQYF.